These 5 T cell receptor beta chains were all obtained from the same sample, sequenced in a study of blood T cells in healthy people across ages. A second PCR of about 7 to 11 cycles used a sample-barcoded 5' primer and a J-beta primer mix. TCRdb passed the 5' RACE reads through MiXCR, listing each CDR3 protein once. Found here are around 1,000,000 distinct CDR3 sequences, roughly two fifths of them singletons; the top ten hold 10% to 15%. The specimen was blood. Every receptor here comes from a man younger than 30 in good health.

To note about this clonotype: At one boundary the junction diverges from the germline segment, which might be a read error. The V gene is TRBV11-2, the J gene TRBJ2-1; D remains unclear. Germline assignment: CDR1 SGHAT and CDR2 FQNNGV. This CDR3 has 15 amino acids. The CDR3 reads CASSASPGYYDEQFF. CDR3 in DNA: TGTGCCAGCAGCGCAAGCCCCGGGTACTACGATGAGCAGTTCTTC.

This chain connects TRBV7-3 to TRBJ1-1; TRBD1 is a possible D gene (5 bases). CDR1 is SGHTA, CDR2 FQGTGA, per germline. Trimming took off 5 bases at V and 8 bases at J, with 18 bases between the two ends. The CDR3 loop spans 14 amino acids. The CDR3 DNA follows: TGTGCCAGCAGCCCGGGACCGTCGGCTCGAGAAGCTTTCTTT. This codes for CASSPGPSAREAFF.

The gene calls are TRBV4-3 and TRBJ1-4, with D unclear. V was clipped by 0 bases and J by 11 bases, with 16 bases between them. Germline V gene lookup returns CDR1 LGHNA and CDR2 YSLEER. CDR3 length: 15 residues. This CDR3 is CASSQEGPRGGKLFF. CDR3 nucleotide sequence: TGCGCCAGCAGCCAAGAAGGGCCCCGCGGTGGGAAACTGTTTTTT.

For the CDR3, the DNA is TGTGCCAGCAGGTCCGGGACAGCAGCAACTAATGAAAAACTGTTTTTT. Encoded protein: CASRSGTAATNEKLFF. The chain combines TRBV6-5 with TRBJ1-4, with 7 bases that match TRBD1. Germline assignment: CDR1 MNHEY and CDR2 SVGAGI. This CDR3 has 16 amino acids. The V segment lost 6 bases and the J segment 0 bases; nucleotides outside the gene matches: 7.

The V gene is TRBV7-9, the J gene TRBJ1-3; maybe TRBD1 (6 bases). V was trimmed by 11 bases and J by 0 bases, leaving 14 bases between them. The germline V gene encodes CDR1 SEHNR and CDR2 FQNEAQ (reference sequence). CDR3 size: 14 residues. In DNA form, the CDR3 reads TGTGCCTGCCTAGACAGGCGCTCTGGAAACACCATATATTTT. Amino acid sequence: CACLDRRSGNTIYF.